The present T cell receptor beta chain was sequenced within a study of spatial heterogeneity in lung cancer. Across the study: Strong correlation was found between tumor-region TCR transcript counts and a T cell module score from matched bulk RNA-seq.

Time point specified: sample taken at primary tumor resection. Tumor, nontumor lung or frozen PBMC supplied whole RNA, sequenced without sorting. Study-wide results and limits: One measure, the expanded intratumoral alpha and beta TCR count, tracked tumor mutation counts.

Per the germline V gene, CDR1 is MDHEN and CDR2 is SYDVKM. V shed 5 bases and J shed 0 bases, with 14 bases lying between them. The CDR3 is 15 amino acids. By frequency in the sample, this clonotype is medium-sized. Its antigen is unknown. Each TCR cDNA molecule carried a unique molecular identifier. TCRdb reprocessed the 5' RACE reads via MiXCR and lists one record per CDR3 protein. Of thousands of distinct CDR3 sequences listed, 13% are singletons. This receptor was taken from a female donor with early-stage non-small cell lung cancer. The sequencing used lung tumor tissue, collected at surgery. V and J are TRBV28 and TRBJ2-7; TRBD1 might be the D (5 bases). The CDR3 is CASSSTGWSSYEQYF. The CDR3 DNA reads TGTGCCAGCAGTAGTACAGGTTGGAGCTCCTACGAGCAGTACTTC. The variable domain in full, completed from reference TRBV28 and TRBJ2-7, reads DVKVTQSSRYLVKRTGEKVFLECVQDMDHENMFWYRQDPGLGLRLIYFSYDVKMKEKGDIPEGYSVSREKKERFSLILESASTNQTSMYLCASSSTGWSSYEQYFGPGTRLTVT.